Listed below are T cell receptor beta chains from one sample, sequenced in a study of regulatory T cells in long-lasting Graves disease. TCRdb used MiXCR to reprocess the multiplex PCR reads, holding one entry per CDR3 protein. The repertoire holds hundreds of thousands of distinct CDR3 sequences, with around 12% as singletons. The same specimen was also included in a second study, on T cells in Graves' hyperthyroidism and ophthalmopathy.

The material sequenced was peripheral blood mononuclear cells (PBMCs), taken at new diagnosis, from a patient treated with antithyroid drugs. The receptor source for this set is a woman in her twenties or thirties with Graves disease. Each CDR3 is given with its conserved first and last residue. D genes are given only for firm matches. Clone size is given for some rows only: seen once, a few or many times, or a class if the clone is expanded.

size	V	J	D	DNA	CDR3
many	TRBV2	TRBJ2-3	-	TGTGCCAGCAACGCCCTCACAGATACGCAGTATTTT	CASNALTDTQYF
-	TRBV28	TRBJ2-7	TRBD2	TGTGCCAGCAGTTGGAGTCGAGCGGGAGGCGGGCAGTACTTC	CASSWSRAGGGQYF
many	TRBV6-1	TRBJ1-1	TRBD1	TGTGCCAGCAGCGGGGACAGGCCGAACACTGAAGCTTTCTTT	CASSGDRPNTEAFF
once	TRBV28	TRBJ1-4	-	TGTGCCAGCAGTTTTCGTGGCGCTAATGAAAGACTGTTTTTT	CASSFRGANERLFF
many	TRBV2	TRBJ1-1	-	TGTGCCAGCAGTGAACACACCGAACGAGCTTTCTTT	CASSEHTERAFF
-	TRBV7-9	TRBJ2-7	TRBD2	TGTGCCAGCAGCCTCGTAGGACTAGCGTCCCAATACGAGCAGTACTTC	CASSLVGLASQYEQYF
many	TRBV7-2	TRBJ2-7	TRBD2	TGTGCCAGCAGCTTAGTAGCGGGAGGGTACGAGCAGTACTTC	CASSLVAGGYEQYF
many	TRBV14	TRBJ2-7	TRBD2	TGTGCCAGCAGCCAGGATCTAGCGGGAGGGGCTCACGAGCAGTACTTC	CASSQDLAGGAHEQYF
many	TRBV3-1	TRBJ1-2	-	TGTGCCAGCAGCCAAGATATAGGGGCAAACTATGGCTACACCTTC	CASSQDIGANYGYTF
-	TRBV5-1	TRBJ2-5	TRBD2	TGCGCCAGCAGCGTAGCGGGAGGGTGGGAGACCCAGTACTTC	CASSVAGGWETQYF
few	TRBV29-1	TRBJ1-3	-	TGCAGCGTTGATTCGGGGAACGGAAACACCATATATTTT	CSVDSGNGNTIYF
many	TRBV10-1	TRBJ2-5	-	TGCGCCAGCAGTGATATAGGTGAAGAGACCCAGTACTTC	CASSDIGEETQYF
once	TRBV27	TRBJ2-4	-	TGTGCCAGCAGTCCAGCAGTAGGAGCCAAAAACATTCAGTACTTC	CASSPAVGAKNIQYF
few	TRBV18	TRBJ2-3	-	TGTGCCAGCTCACCTAGGCGGGGCTTATTGGGCGCAGATACGCAGTATTTT	CASSPRRGLLGADTQYF
many	TRBV20-1	TRBJ1-5	TRBD1	TGCAGTGCTAGACAGACAGGGCTAGGGGATCAGCCCCAGCATTTT	CSARQTGLGDQPQHF
-	TRBV19	TRBJ2-2	-	TGTGCCAGTAGCGGACGGATGGGGCCCGGGGAGCTGTTTTTT	CASSGRMGPGELFF
few	TRBV20-1	TRBJ1-2	-	TGCAGTGCAAAAAAGGGAGGATACCTATATGGCTACACCTTC	CSAKKGGYLYGYTF
many	TRBV7-2	TRBJ2-3	-	TGTGCCAGCAGCCCGCCCCCTCGCAAGCAGTATTTT	CASSPPPRKQYF
few	TRBV5-1	TRBJ1-3	-	TGCGCCAGCAGCCGGGACACGGGAAACACCATATATTTT	CASSRDTGNTIYF
many	TRBV7-9	TRBJ1-5	TRBD1	TGTGCCAGCAGCATCGGACAGGAGTATAGCAATCAGCCCCAGCATTTT	CASSIGQEYSNQPQHF
-	TRBV3-1	TRBJ2-4	-	TGTGCCAGCAGCCAACTCATCGAGGGGGGGAACATTCAGTACTTC	CASSQLIEGGNIQYF
few	TRBV20-1	TRBJ1-3	-	TGCAGTGCTAGAGATACGGGGCGCGGAAACACCATATATTTT	CSARDTGRGNTIYF
many	TRBV7-9	TRBJ2-1	TRBD2	TGTGCCAGCAGCTTAACAGCGGGAGGCACCTCCTACAATGAGCAGTTCTTC	CASSLTAGGTSYNEQFF
-	TRBV2	TRBJ2-7	TRBD2	TGTGCCGTTGGGGGACTAGCGGGAGCGGGGGAGCAGTACTTC	CAVGGLAGAGEQYF
many	TRBV7-2	TRBJ2-7	TRBD2	TGTGCCAGCAGCTCTAGGCGGGAGAACGAGCAGTACTTC	CASSSRRENEQYF
few	TRBV6-1	TRBJ1-3	TRBD1	TGTGCCAGCAGTCCCAGGGGGGGGATCTCTGGAAACACCATATATTTT	CASSPRGGISGNTIYF
many	TRBV6-2/TRBV6-3	TRBJ1-5	-	TGTGCCAGCAGTGGTGGCAGCCATCAATGGCCCCAGCATTTT	CASSGGSHQWPQHF
few	TRBV7-9	TRBJ2-6	-	TGTGCCAGCAGCTTAGGGCCCGGGGCCAACGTCCTGACTTTC	CASSLGPGANVLTF